This passage covers 20 T cell receptor beta chains from one sample sequenced in a study of CD8+ T cells in alopecia areata. Reverse transcription of extracted RNA yielded cDNA, which provided the sequencing template. Assay: immunoSEQ multiplex PCR; the TCRdb copy retains only in-frame clones and omits some. There are roughly 200,000 clones in the sample; around 63% occur only once, and more than 1.5% lies in the top ten. This specimen was CD4+ T cells sorted from blood, taken at week 0. Receptor source: a human donor with alopecia areata.

The V and J genes are TRBV5-1 and TRBJ2-7; D might be TRBD1 (6 bases). The CDR3 length is 13 residues. The germline V gene encodes CDR1 SGHRS and CDR2 YFSETQ. Trimming stripped 3 bases from V and 0 bases from J, with 7 bases between. The CDR3 nucleotides read TGCGCCAGCAGCTCGACAGGCTCCTACGAGCAGTACTTC. Protein sequence: CASSSTGSYEQYF.

This chain joins TRBV27 and TRBJ2-5, with no clear D. The CDR3 consists of 13 residues. Germline assignment: CDR1 MNHEY and CDR2 SMNVEV (reference sequence). The V end was cut by 3 bases, the J end by 10 bases, with 15 bases between. The CDR3 is CASSFESGHGQYF. The CDR3 nucleotides are TGTGCCAGCAGTTTCGAAAGTGGGCACGGCCAGTACTTC.

The chain has TRBV4-3 and TRBJ2-1, with TRBD2 identical over 7 bases. The CDR3 runs to 16 residues. Germline V gives CDR1 LGHNA, CDR2 YSLEER. J lost 4 bases, V lost 2 bases, and 8 bases had no gene match. In nucleotides, the CDR3 is TGCGCCAGCAGCCAATCCCGAGGCGGGAGTTACAATGAGCAGTTCTTC. Its protein is CASSQSRGGSYNEQFF.

The V and J genes are TRBV10-3 and TRBJ2-7; D may be TRBD1 or TRBD2 (5 bases each). Deletions cut 1 base from V and 6 bases from J, with 22 bases between. The germline CDR1 and CDR2 sequences are ENHRY and SYGVKD. This CDR3 has 17 amino acids. CDR3 in DNA: TGTGCCATCAGTGAGTTTACGGGACGGGAATACGGCGGCGAGCAGTACTTC. Translation: CAISEFTGREYGGEQYF.

This clone appeared a single time. The V and J genes are TRBV29-1 and TRBJ2-3; unclear D gene. CDR1 is SQVTM and CDR2 is ANQGSEA in the germline V gene. V dropped 4 bases and J dropped 2 bases, with 10 bases sitting between them. This CDR3 is built from 13 residues. CDR3 protein: CSVVPRTTDTQYF. CDR3 bases: TGCAGCGTTGTCCCAAGAACCACAGATACGCAGTATTTT.

The V gene is TRBV30, the J gene TRBJ1-2; 7 bases are shared with TRBD1. From germline, CDR1 is GTSNPN and CDR2 SVGIG (reference sequence). The CDR3 extends over 12 amino acids. Losses at the gene ends were 5 bases for V and 4 bases for J; bases not matched to a gene: 4. The chain's CDR3 is CAWSGQAYGYTF. The CDR3 DNA reads as TGTGCCTGGTCTGGACAGGCCTATGGCTACACCTTC.

This clone has more than one count but fewer than ten. In the same sample, other DNA sequences code for this CDR3. This chain links TRBV29-1 with TRBJ2-7; D unclear. V gave up 4 bases and J gave up 0 bases, with 4 bases separating them. Germline CDR1 SQVTM, CDR2 ANQGSEA. The CDR3 is 11 residues long. In DNA, the CDR3 is TGCAGCGTTGGAAGCTCCTACGAGCAGTACTTC. It specifies CSVGSSYEQYF.

The chain carries TRBV13 and TRBJ1-2; D unresolved. CDR1 PRHDT and CDR2 FYEKMQ come from the germline V gene (reference sequence). The V gene lost 0 bases and the J gene lost 0 bases, with 2 bases spanning the gap. This CDR3 spans 13 amino acids. The CDR3 here is CASSLGTNYGYTF. In DNA form, the CDR3 reads TGTGCCAGCAGCTTAGGGACTAACTATGGCTACACCTTC.

The rearrangement links TRBV15 to TRBJ1-6; D gene uncertain. CDR1 LNHNV and CDR2 YYDKDF come from the germline V gene (reference sequence). The ends were cut back, 0 bases at V and 9 bases at J, with 6 bases in the middle. CDR3 length equals 13 residues. CDR3 sequence (DNA): TGTGCCACCAGCAGAGAGGGGAGTTCACCCCTCCACTTT. It translates to CATSREGSSPLHF.

This chain links TRBV29-1 with TRBJ2-2; TRBD1 aligns across 7 bases. The CDR3 is made up of 12 amino acids. V shed 4 bases and J 5 bases; nucleotides not matched to a gene: 1. Germline loops: CDR1 SQVTM, CDR2 ANQGSEA. The CDR3 DNA follows: TGCAGCGTTGCGACAGGGACCGGGGAGCTGTTTTTT. It codes for CSVATGTGELFF.

This chain's CDR3 is CAWSVRGTGYTF. In DNA, the CDR3 is TGTGCCTGGAGTGTACGAGGTACGGGCTACACCTTC. This sequence joins TRBV30 and TRBJ1-2; D is undetermined. There are 12 residues in the CDR3. Deletions cut 0 bases from V and 8 bases from J, with 10 bases between. Germline loops: CDR1 GTSNPN, CDR2 SVGIG (reference sequence).

This clone has a count of ten or more. This chain uses TRBV10-3 with TRBJ1-2; maybe TRBD1 (6 bases). Trimming took off 0 bases at V and 4 bases at J, with 15 bases between the two ends. This CDR3 region has 16 residues. CDR1 ENHRY and CDR2 SYGVKD come from the germline V gene. CDR3 DNA sequence: TGTGCCATCAGTGAGTCTTCGACAGGAGACATCTATGGCTACACCTTC. Translating gives CAISESSTGDIYGYTF.

The gene calls are TRBV29-1 and TRBJ2-1, with D possibly being TRBD2 (5 bases). The CDR3 covers 11 residues. CDR1 SQVTM and CDR2 ANQGSEA come from the germline V gene. V lost 7 bases, J lost 9 bases, and 13 bases lay in between. The CDR3 loop is CSAQRWGEQFF. DNA for the CDR3: TGCAGCGCACAGCGGTGGGGTGAGCAGTTCTTC.

The gene calls are TRBV6-1 and TRBJ1-2, with 7 positions matching TRBD1. The CDR3 totals 13 residues. Germline-derived CDR1 and CDR2 are MNHNS and SASEGT. J was trimmed by 7 bases and V by 4 bases; bases with no gene match: 6. The chain's CDR3 is CASSVTGTGGYTF. CDR3 bases: TGTGCCAGCAGTGTGACAGGGACGGGTGGCTACACCTTC.

The rearrangement joins TRBV5-4 to TRBJ2-3, with 16 bases identical to TRBD2. V dropped 4 bases and J dropped 7; count of bases not matched to a gene: 9. Germline CDR1 SGHNT, CDR2 YYREEE (reference sequence). The CDR3 extends over 17 amino acids. This CDR3 reads CASSLGTSGGAPNTQYF. CDR3 bases: TGTGCCAGCAGCCTCGGGACTAGCGGGGGGGCCCCCAATACGCAGTATTTT. Together with reference TRBV5-4 and TRBJ2-3, the CDR3 gives the full variable domain: ETGVTQSPTHLIKTRGQQVTLRCSSQSGHNTVSWYQQALGQGPQFIFQYYREEENGRGNFPPRFSGLQFPNYSSELNVNALELDDSALYLCASSLGTSGGAPNTQYFGPGTRLTVL.

J is TRBJ2-7 and V is TRBV19; possible D gene TRBD1, 6 bases. With 6 bases removed from V and 2 bases from J, the gap between germline ends came to 11 bases. The germline V gene has CDR1 LNHDA and CDR2 SQIVND (reference sequence). This CDR3 spans 13 amino acids. The chain's CDR3 is CASRQGSTYEQYF. CDR3 sequence (DNA): TGTGCCAGTAGACAGGGCTCAACCTACGAGCAGTACTTC.

This clone was observed a handful of times. The chain employs TRBV2 and TRBJ1-2, with D uncertain. Trimming removed 4 bases from V and 0 bases from J, with 9 bases in between. CDR1 is SNHLY and CDR2 is FYNNEI in the germline V gene. CDR3 length: 14 residues. The CDR3 sequence is CASSGLTANYGYTF. For the CDR3, the DNA is TGTGCCAGCAGTGGGCTTACAGCTAACTATGGCTACACCTTC.

This clone was counted between two and nine times. The genes are TRBV6-1 and TRBJ1-5; D is undetermined. Germline CDR1 and CDR2: MNHNS and SASEGT. This CDR3 comprises 15 residues. V was clipped by 0 bases and J by 0 bases, with 6 bases between them. The CDR3 DNA follows: TGTGCCAGCAGTGAAGCCGGTCATAGCAATCAGCCCCAGCATTTT. Translating gives CASSEAGHSNQPQHF.

The V and J genes are TRBV5-4 and TRBJ2-7, with 7 positions matching TRBD1. The V and J ends lost 3 bases and 2 bases, in that order; junction bases with no gene match: 2. This CDR3 has 13 residues. CDR1 SGHNT and CDR2 YYREEE come from the germline V gene (reference sequence). The DNA of the CDR3 is TGTGCCAGCAGCTCCGGGACAGCCTACGAGCAGTACTTC. It is translated as CASSSGTAYEQYF.

CDR3: CASSSLDITEAFF. CDR3 nucleotide sequence: TGTGCCAGTAGTTCCTTGGACATCACTGAAGCTTTCTTT. J is TRBJ1-1 and V is TRBV19; possible D gene TRBD1, 5 bases. The CDR3 spans 13 residues. V lost 5 bases to trimming and J lost 4 bases, with 11 bases between them. Germline CDR1 reads LNHDA; CDR2 reads SQIVND (reference sequence).